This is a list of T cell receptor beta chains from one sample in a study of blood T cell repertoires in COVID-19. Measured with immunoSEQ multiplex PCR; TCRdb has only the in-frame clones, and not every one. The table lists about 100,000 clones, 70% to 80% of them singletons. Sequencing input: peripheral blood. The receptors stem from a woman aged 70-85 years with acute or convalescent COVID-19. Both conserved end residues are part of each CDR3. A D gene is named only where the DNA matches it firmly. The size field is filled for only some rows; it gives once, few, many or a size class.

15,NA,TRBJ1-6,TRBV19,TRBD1,TGTGCCAGTAGTATCAGGACAGGAGCGGATTCACCCCTCCACTTT,CASSIRTGADSPLHF
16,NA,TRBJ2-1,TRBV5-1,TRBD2,TGCGCCAGCAGCCTCCAGGCGGGGGGGCTTTACAATGAGCAGTTCTTC,CASSLQAGGLYNEQFF
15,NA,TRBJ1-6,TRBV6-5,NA,TGTGCCAGCAGTTACAACAGGGATTATAATTCACCCCTCCACTTT,CASSYNRDYNSPLHF
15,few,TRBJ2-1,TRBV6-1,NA,TGTGCCAGCAGTGAAGAGAGTACGGGGTTCAGGGAGCAGTTCTTC,CASSEESTGFREQFF
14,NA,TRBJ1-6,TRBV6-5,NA,TGTGCCAGCAGTTCCGTCCCAGGGCAATCACCCCTCCACTTT,CASSSVPGQSPLHF
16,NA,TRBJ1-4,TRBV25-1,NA,TGTGCCAGCAGCCCTTTCCCGGTTGCAACTAATGAAAAACTGTTTTTT,CASSPFPVATNEKLFF
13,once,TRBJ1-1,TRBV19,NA,TGTGCCAGTAGATTGGGCCCGAACACTGAAGCTTTCTTT,CASRLGPNTEAFF
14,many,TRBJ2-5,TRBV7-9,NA,TGTGCCAGCAGCAAGACAGGTACTCACGGGACCCAGTACTTC,CASSKTGTHGTQYF
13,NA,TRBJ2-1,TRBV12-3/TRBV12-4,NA,TGTGCCAGCAGACGGACAGAGCGGCATGAGCAGTTCTTC,CASRRTERHEQFF
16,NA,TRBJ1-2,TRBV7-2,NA,TGTGCCAGCAGCTTAGGATCGGTCCAGGGTGTCTATGACTACACCTTC,CASSLGSVQGVYDYTF
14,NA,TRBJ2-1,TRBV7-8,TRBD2,TGTGCCAGCAGCTTCAGCGGGGGACACAATGAGCAGTTCTTC,CASSFSGGHNEQFF
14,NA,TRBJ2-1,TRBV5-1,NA,TGCGCCAGCAGCTTAGATAGGGGAGGCAATGAGCAGTTCTTC,CASSLDRGGNEQFF
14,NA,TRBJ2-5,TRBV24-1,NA,TGTGCCACCAGTGAAACAACAGGGCAAGAGACCCAGTACTTC,CATSETTGQETQYF
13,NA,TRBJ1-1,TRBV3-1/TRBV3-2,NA,TGTGCCAGCAGCCAGTTCCCAGGGGCTGTGGCTTTCTTT,CASSQFPGAVAFF
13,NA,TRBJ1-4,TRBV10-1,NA,TGCGCCAGCAGTGAGTCGCGGGGGGGAAAACTGTTTTTT,CASSESRGGKLFF
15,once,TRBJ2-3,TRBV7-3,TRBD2,TGTGCCAGCAGCTTGGGACTAGCGGGCACAGATACGCAGTATTTT,CASSLGLAGTDTQYF
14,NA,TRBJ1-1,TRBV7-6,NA,TGTGCCAGCAGCTTAGTTGCGGGGAACACTGAAGCTTTCTTT,CASSLVAGNTEAFF
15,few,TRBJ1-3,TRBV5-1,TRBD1,TGCGCCAGCAGCCTGACAGGGACCTCTGGAAACACCATATATTTT,CASSLTGTSGNTIYF
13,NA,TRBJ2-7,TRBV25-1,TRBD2,TGTGCCACCGGGACTAGCGGGACCTACGAGCAGTACTTC,CATGTSGTYEQYF
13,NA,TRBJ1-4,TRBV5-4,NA,TGTGCCAGCAGCTTGGCCGGGAATGAAAAACTGTTTTTT,CASSLAGNEKLFF
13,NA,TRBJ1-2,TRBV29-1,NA,TGCAGCGTTGTCCCGGGGGGGGACTATGGCTACACCTTC,CSVVPGGDYGYTF
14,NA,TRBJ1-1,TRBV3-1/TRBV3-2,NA,TGTGCCAGCAGCCGCTCCGACTGGAACACTGAAGCTTTCTTT,CASSRSDWNTEAFF
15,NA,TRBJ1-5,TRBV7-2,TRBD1,TGTGCCAGCAGCCAAGGGGACAGTATGAATCAGCCCCAGCATTTT,CASSQGDSMNQPQHF
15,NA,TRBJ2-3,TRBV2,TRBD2,TGTGCCAGCAGTGTGCGGGGGGGCATCTCAGATACGCAGTATTTT,CASSVRGGISDTQYF
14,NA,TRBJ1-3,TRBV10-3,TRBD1,TGTGCCATCAGCCAAGGGGGCTCGGGAAACACCATATATTTT,CAISQGGSGNTIYF
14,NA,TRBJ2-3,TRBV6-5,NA,TGTGCCAGCAGCGCTAGGCGGGACTCGGATACGCAGTATTTT,CASSARRDSDTQYF
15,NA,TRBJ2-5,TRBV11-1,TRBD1,TGTGCCAGCACAGACCGGACAGGGAAACTGGAGACCCAGTACTTC,CASTDRTGKLETQYF
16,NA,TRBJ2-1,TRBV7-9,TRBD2,TGTGCCAGCAGCTCGTCCGGGACTAGGGTTTACAATGAGCAGTTCTTC,CASSSSGTRVYNEQFF
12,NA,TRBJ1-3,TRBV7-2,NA,TGTGCCAGCAGTTCTTTCGGAAACACCATATATTTT,CASSSFGNTIYF
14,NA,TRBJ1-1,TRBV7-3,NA,TGTGCCAGCAGCACCGGACAGCCGAACACTGAAGCTTTCTTT,CASSTGQPNTEAFF
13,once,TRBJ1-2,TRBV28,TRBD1,TGTGCCAGCCTCGACAGGGGGGACTATGGCTACACCTTC,CASLDRGDYGYTF
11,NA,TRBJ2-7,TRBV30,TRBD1,TGTGCCTGCGGGACAGGGTACGAGCAGTACTTC,CACGTGYEQYF
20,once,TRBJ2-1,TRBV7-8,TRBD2,TGTGCCAGCAGTCAGCTGGCCGGCCGAGGAGCGGGGGGGAACTACAATGAGCAGTTCTTC,CASSQLAGRGAGGNYNEQFF
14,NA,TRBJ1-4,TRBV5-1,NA,TGCGCCAGCAGCCTGGTGTCCGGTAATGAAAAACTGTTTTTT,CASSLVSGNEKLFF
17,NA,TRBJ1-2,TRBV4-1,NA,TGCGCCAGCAGCCCGCTAGGTCCCGGGACTCTCTTGAGTGGCTACACCTTC,CASSPLGPGTLLSGYTF
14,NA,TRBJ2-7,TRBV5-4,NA,TGTGCCAGCAGCTTGGGGCAGGACTACTACGAGCAGTACTTC,CASSLGQDYYEQYF
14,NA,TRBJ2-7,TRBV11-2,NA,TGTGCCAGCAGGCCCGATTTGAGCCCCTACGAGCAGTACTTC,CASRPDLSPYEQYF
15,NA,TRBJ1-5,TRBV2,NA,TGTGCCAGCAGGGTCATGGAGGGGAGCAATCAGCCCCAGCATTTT,CASRVMEGSNQPQHF
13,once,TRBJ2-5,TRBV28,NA,TGTGCCAGCAGTTTGGGTACCGGGGAGACCCAGTACTTC,CASSLGTGETQYF
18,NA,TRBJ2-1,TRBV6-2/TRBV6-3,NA,TGTGCCAGCAGTTACTCGACTCGAGCGGCTCAAAGAAACAATGAGCAGTTCTTC,CASSYSTRAAQRNNEQFF
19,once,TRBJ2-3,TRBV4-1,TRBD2,TGCGCCAGCAGCCAAAGCCCCCCAGGGCTAGCGGGGGTCGAAGATACGCAGTATTTT,CASSQSPPGLAGVEDTQYF
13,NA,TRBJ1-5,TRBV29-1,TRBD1,TGCAGCGCCCTGACAGGGGGAGGTCAGCCCCAGCATTTT,CSALTGGGQPQHF
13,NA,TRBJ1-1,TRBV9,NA,TGTGCCAGCAGCGTAACAGAAGACACTGAAGCTTTCTTT,CASSVTEDTEAFF
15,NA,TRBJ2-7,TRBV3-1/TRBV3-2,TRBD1,TGTGCCAGCAGCCACACTAGGACAGGGTCTATAGAGCAGTACTTC,CASSHTRTGSIEQYF
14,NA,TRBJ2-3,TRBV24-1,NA,TGTGCCACCAGTGATTCTCTTAGTGCAGATACGCAGTATTTT,CATSDSLSADTQYF
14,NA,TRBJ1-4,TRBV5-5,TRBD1,TGTGCCAGCAGCACGGGACAGCCTAATGAAAAACTGTTTTTT,CASSTGQPNEKLFF
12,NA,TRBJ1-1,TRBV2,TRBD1,TGTGCCACTGGACAGGAGAACACTGAAGCTTTCTTT,CATGQENTEAFF
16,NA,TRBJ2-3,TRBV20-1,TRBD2,TGCAGTGCTAGTCTTTTCTCGCGGGGGGCCACAGATACGCAGTATTTT,CSASLFSRGATDTQYF
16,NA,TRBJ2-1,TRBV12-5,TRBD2,TGTGCTAGTGCGAAACCCATAGCGGGGGGTTACAATGAGCAGTTCTTC,CASAKPIAGGYNEQFF
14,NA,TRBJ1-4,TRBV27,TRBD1,TGTGCCAGCAGTTTTCGGGGACAGGGGGAAAAACTGTTTTTT,CASSFRGQGEKLFF
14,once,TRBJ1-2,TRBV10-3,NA,TGTGCCATCAGTGATAGTAGAACAGGCTCTGGCTACACCTTC,CAISDSRTGSGYTF
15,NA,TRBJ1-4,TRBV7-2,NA,TGTGCCAGCAGATTCGACGGAGCAACTAATGAAAAACTGTTTTTT,CASRFDGATNEKLFF